The 29 T cell receptor beta chains below come from one sample, sequenced in a study of T-cell memory formation after mild COVID-19. Each CDR3 protein gets one entry after TCRdb re-called the 5' RACE reads with MiXCR. The repertoire holds some 100,000 distinct CDR3 sequences, with 11% as singletons. The specimen sequenced was PBMCs or a T cell subset sorted from them (not recorded which). These receptors were collected from a man younger than 35 who had mild COVID-19 (a few samples of this study predate the infection). Cell type and time point are not known.

V usage is TRBV7-9 and J usage is TRBJ1-1; D remains ambiguous. The ends were cut back, 5 bases at V and 4 bases at J, with 11 bases in the middle. The CDR3 consists of 13 residues. Germline CDR1 and CDR2: SEHNR and FQNEAQ (reference sequence). The CDR3: CASSAATGTEAFF. The CDR3 nucleotides read TGTGCCAGCAGCGCAGCCACGGGCACTGAAGCTTTCTTT.

The table lists this clonotype with many counts. The chain carries TRBV28 and TRBJ2-7; tentative D call: TRBD1 (6 bases). CDR3 length: 15 residues. Germline assignment: CDR1 MDHEN and CDR2 SYDVKM. The V and J ends lost 2 bases and 1 base respectively, with 12 bases between them. DNA of the CDR3: TGTGCCAGCAGTTTAGGACAGTCAGAATCCTACGAGCAGTACGTC. This encodes CASSLGQSESYEQYV.

This clonotype showed up many times. V is TRBV11-2 and J is TRBJ2-5; weak D call: TRBD1 (5 bases). V was cut by 5 bases and J by 4 bases, with 14 bases left in between. From germline, CDR1 is SGHAT and CDR2 FQNNGV. The CDR3 is 14 residues long. CDR3 sequence reads: CASSPRAGPETQYF. CDR3 coding DNA: TGTGCCAGCAGCCCTCGGGCAGGGCCAGAGACCCAGTACTTC.

CDR3 amino acids: CASSLIAQRGGATQYF. The CDR3 DNA follows: TGTGCCAGCAGCTTGATTGCCCAGCGGGGGGGCGCGACCCAGTACTTC. J is TRBJ2-5 and V is TRBV5-6, with 10 bases lining up with TRBD2. This CDR3 has 16 amino acids. Germline V CDR1 and CDR2: SGHDT, YYEEEE. With 1 base clipped from V and 7 bases from J, the junction kept 10 bases outside the gene matches.

This chain connects TRBV4-1 to TRBJ2-1; possible D gene TRBD2, 6 bases. V was cut by 0 bases and J by 0 bases, with 9 bases left in between. This CDR3 is built from 16 residues. Germline CDR1 is MGHRA and CDR2 is YSYEKL. CDR3 coding DNA: TGCGCCAGCAGCCAAGAGCAGGGAGGCTCCTACAATGAGCAGTTCTTC. It codes for CASSQEQGGSYNEQFF.

This clonotype was found many times. CDR3 loop: CSVEKGGIGELFF. The CDR3 DNA sequence: TGCAGCGTTGAAAAAGGCGGAATCGGGGAGCTGTTTTTT. The chain combines TRBV29-1 with TRBJ2-2, with no clear D. Germline CDR1 is SQVTM and CDR2 is ANQGSEA. Trimming took off 2 bases at V and 7 bases at J, with 11 bases between the two ends. CDR3 length equals 13 residues.

The chain employs TRBV6-2 or TRBV6-3 and TRBJ1-2, with D perhaps matching TRBD1 (6 bases). CDR3 length: 13 residues. Trimming removed 6 bases at V and 6 bases at J, with 14 bases between. The germline V gene has CDR1 MNHEY and CDR2 SVGEGT. Here the CDR3 reads CASSYHTGNGYTF. The CDR3 coding sequence is TGTGCCAGCAGCTACCATACAGGGAATGGCTACACCTTC.

The chain combines TRBV11-2 with TRBJ2-5; maybe TRBD2 (5 bases). The V gene lost 5 bases and the J gene lost 4 bases, with 14 bases spanning the gap. Germline V lookup: CDR1 SGHAT, CDR2 FQNNGV. This CDR3 has 14 amino acids. Here the CDR3 reads CASSREFLGETQYF. The CDR3 bases are TGTGCCAGCAGCAGGGAGTTCCTGGGAGAGACCCAGTACTTC.

This clonotype was found a few times. The chain has TRBV7-9 and TRBJ2-5, with 8 bases matching TRBD2. After removal of 1 base from V and 2 bases from J, the junction contained 3 bases not matched to a gene. The germline gives CDR1 SEHNR, CDR2 FQNEAQ (reference sequence). CDR3 length: 15 amino acids. The CDR3 loop is CASSLEAGEQETQYF. The CDR3, as DNA: TGTGCCAGCAGCTTAGAAGCGGGGGAGCAAGAGACCCAGTACTTC.

The V and J genes are TRBV5-4 and TRBJ2-3; 12 bases line up with TRBD2. The ends lost 2 bases at V and 5 bases at J; junction bases unmatched: 15. Germline-derived CDR1 and CDR2 are SGHNT and YYREEE (reference sequence). This CDR3 has 19 residues. The CDR3 DNA follows: TGTGCCAGCAGCTTCCACCCACCCACTAGCGGGGGGCCCGAAGATACGCAGTATTTT. It translates to CASSFHPPTSGGPEDTQYF.

The chain employs TRBV7-9 and TRBJ2-7; 7 bases align to TRBD1. CDR1 SEHNR and CDR2 FQNEAQ come from the germline V gene (reference sequence). This CDR3 is built from 13 residues. J lost 5 bases, V lost 4 bases, and 5 bases had no gene match. The CDR3 region is CASSYGTVHEQYF. The DNA of the CDR3 is TGTGCCAGCAGCTACGGGACAGTCCACGAGCAGTACTTC.

The CDR3 DNA is TGTGCCAGCAGTCCCTCAATTAGCGGGTTAGAGACCCAGTACTTC. It specifies CASSPSISGLETQYF. V and J are TRBV28 and TRBJ2-5; 7 bases are shared with TRBD2. The CDR3 totals 15 residues. Unmatched junction bases numbered 10, after V lost 5 bases and J lost 4 bases. Germline V CDR1 and CDR2: MDHEN, SYDVKM.

This clonotype turned up a few times. V is TRBV9 and J is TRBJ1-2; D is uncertain. Germline CDR1 reads SGDLS; CDR2 reads YYNGEE. CDR3 length equals 12 residues. The germline V and J ends were trimmed by 4 bases and 1 base, with 5 bases remaining between them. CDR3 region: CASSPSNYGYTF. The CDR3 DNA sequence: TGTGCCAGCAGCCCCAGTAACTATGGCTACACCTTC.

The chain uses TRBV20-1 and TRBJ2-1; TRBD2 is a possible D gene (5 bases). Germline V lookup: CDR1 DFQATT, CDR2 SNEGSKA (reference sequence). The V end was cut by 0 bases, the J end by 2 bases, with 11 bases between. CDR3 length: 15 residues. The CDR3 DNA reads TGCAGTGCTAGAGATCCGGGATCCCCCTACAATGAGCAGTTCTTC. This encodes CSARDPGSPYNEQFF.

This clonotype has a handful of counts. The rearrangement links TRBV27 to TRBJ2-4; no reliable D call. Germline CDR1 reads MNHEY; CDR2 reads SMNVEV (reference sequence). V was trimmed by 7 bases and J by 0 bases, leaving 13 bases between them. This CDR3 spans 15 amino acids. CDR3 region: CASTPSPLAKNIQYF. Here the CDR3 DNA reads TGTGCCAGCACCCCGTCTCCTCTAGCCAAAAACATTCAGTACTTC.

This clonotype was counted between two and nine times. CDR3 amino acids: CASSLAHSGGSGNTIYF. DNA for the CDR3: TGTGCCAGCAGCTTAGCGCATTCGGGGGGCTCTGGAAACACCATATATTTT. V is TRBV7-6 and J is TRBJ1-3; D possibly corresponds to TRBD1 (5 bases). Looked up from germline, CDR1 is SGHVS and CDR2 is FNYEAQ. V was trimmed by 0 bases and J by 0 bases, leaving 12 bases between them. The CDR3 sequence is 17 residues long.

This clonotype has ten or more counts. The V and J genes are TRBV12-3 or TRBV12-4 and TRBJ2-7; D remains ambiguous. V was trimmed by 1 base and J by 6 bases, leaving 10 bases between them. CDR3 size: 13 residues. The CDR3 sequence: CASSLGDLGEQYF. DNA of the CDR3: TGTGCCAGCAGTTTAGGGGATTTAGGCGAGCAGTACTTC.

V is TRBV27 and J is TRBJ1-5; 7 nucleotides agree with TRBD1. Per germline, CDR1 MNHEY and CDR2 SMNVEV (reference sequence). V dropped 5 bases and J dropped 3; count of bases not matched to a gene: 16. The CDR3 runs 18 residues. This chain's CDR3 is CASSPQGVGSVNNQPQHF. For the CDR3, the DNA is TGTGCCAGCAGTCCCCAGGGGGTTGGGAGTGTGAACAATCAGCCCCAGCATTTT.

The gene calls are TRBV6-2 or TRBV6-3 and TRBJ2-1, with D possibly TRBD2 on 5 matching bases. V lost 4 bases and J 9 bases, leaving 7 bases between the germline ends. CDR1 is MNHEY, CDR2 SVGEGT, per germline. This CDR3 comprises 11 residues. CDR3 region: CASSLGAEQFF. In nucleotides, the CDR3 is TGTGCCAGCAGTTTGGGAGCTGAGCAGTTCTTC.

The chain couples TRBV12-3 or TRBV12-4 to TRBJ2-1; D not certain. V lost 1 base and J 13 bases, leaving 11 bases between the germline ends. The CDR3 sequence is 12 residues long. In DNA form, the CDR3 reads TGTGCCAGCAGTTTAGATAGGGTATTTCAGTTCTTC. This gives the protein CASSLDRVFQFF.

The CDR3, as DNA: TGTGCCAGCAGCATTAGGGCCCAGGGGCGGAACTCTGGGGCCAACGTCCTGACTTTC. Protein sequence: CASSIRAQGRNSGANVLTF. This chain uses TRBV7-6 with TRBJ2-6; TRBD1 is a possible D gene (6 bases). Between the trimmed V and J ends, which lost 5 bases and 0 bases, there was a span of 20 bases. CDR1 and CDR2 (germline): SGHVS, FNYEAQ. The CDR3 runs 19 residues.

This clonotype was counted ten times or more. The chain recombines TRBV28 with TRBJ2-1; 14 nucleotides line up with TRBD2. This CDR3 spans 20 amino acids. CDR1 and CDR2 (germline): MDHEN, SYDVKM. With V trimmed by 2 bases and J by 0 bases, 9 bases remained unmatched. The CDR3 loop reads CASSLHLLGLAGDSYNEQFF. CDR3 coding DNA: TGTGCCAGCAGTTTACACTTGTTGGGACTAGCGGGGGACTCCTACAATGAGCAGTTCTTC.

V is TRBV7-9 and J is TRBJ2-3; the D gene is possibly TRBD2 (5 bases). Trimming left V 8 bases short and J 5 bases short, with 8 bases between. This CDR3 is built from 11 residues. Germline V lookup: CDR1 SEHNR, CDR2 FQNEAQ (reference sequence). The DNA of the CDR3 is TGTGCCAGCCCAGAGGGAGATACGCAGTATTTT. Protein product: CASPEGDTQYF.

The chain uses TRBV5-1 and TRBJ2-2, with unresolved D. The CDR3 sequence is 16 residues long. V lost 0 bases and J 3 bases, leaving 12 bases between the germline ends. Germline CDR1 SGHRS, CDR2 YFSETQ. The CDR3 DNA is TGCGCCAGCAGCTTGGCCGATGGCAGATACACCGGGGAGCTGTTTTTT. This translates into CASSLADGRYTGELFF.

This chain connects TRBV6-2 or TRBV6-3 to TRBJ2-3, with 8 positions matching TRBD2. CDR3 size: 19 residues. Germline V gene sequence: CDR1 MNHEY, CDR2 SVGEGT. J gave up 2 bases and V 0 bases, and 13 bases lay outside the gene matches. The CDR3 sequence: CASSYSKFVAGGITDTQYF. CDR3 nucleotide sequence: TGTGCCAGCAGTTACTCGAAGTTCGTGGCGGGGGGCATCACAGATACGCAGTATTTT.

In its sample, this clonotype was seen many times. The chain has TRBV27 and TRBJ2-1, with TRBD2 matching over 9 bases. The junction had 16 bases not matched to a gene; V was cut back by 7 bases and J by 9 bases. The length of the CDR3 is 16 residues. The V gene's germline CDR1 is MNHEY and CDR2 SMNVEV (reference sequence). CDR3 nucleotides: TGTGCCAGCAAGGGTCTGGGCGGGGGGGTTCTAAGTGAGCAGTTCTTC. Translated: CASKGLGGGVLSEQFF.

The chain links TRBV7-9 to TRBJ1-1; D unclear. Trimming took off 11 bases at V and 3 bases at J, with 13 bases between the two ends. This CDR3 contains 12 residues. Germline-derived CDR1 and CDR2 are SEHNR and FQNEAQ (reference sequence). The CDR3 spells CAGRSGDTEAFF. In DNA form, the CDR3 reads TGTGCCGGGAGGTCCGGTGACACTGAAGCTTTCTTT.

This clonotype has more than one count but fewer than ten. This chain connects TRBV7-9 to TRBJ2-7; possibly TRBD1 for D (5 bases). Germline V gives CDR1 SEHNR, CDR2 FQNEAQ (reference sequence). Trimming pared 5 bases from V and 1 base from J, leaving 15 bases between. The CDR3 is made up of 15 amino acids. CDR3 region: CASSTTGLTSYEQYF. In DNA, the CDR3 is TGTGCCAGCAGCACTACAGGTTTGACTTCCTACGAGCAGTACTTC.

In this sample, this clonotype turned up a few times. V is TRBV4-3 and J is TRBJ2-2, with 9 nucleotides matching TRBD1. V shed 3 bases, J shed 3 bases, and the junction held 11 bases outside the gene matches. Germline loops: CDR1 LGHNA, CDR2 YSLEER. The CDR3 runs to 18 residues. CDR3 sequence (DNA): TGCGCCAGCAGCCATGACAGGGGACAGGGTCCTCACACCGGGGAGCTGTTTTTT. As protein: CASSHDRGQGPHTGELFF.